Listed below are T cell receptor beta chains from one sample, sequenced in a study of T cells in Graves' hyperthyroidism and ophthalmopathy. TCRdb re-called the multiplex PCR reads with MiXCR, one entry per CDR3 protein. Seen here are hundreds of thousands of distinct CDR3 sequences, approximately 15% observed once, and the top ten hold roughly 24%. Input material: blood. These receptors were obtained from a woman aged 25-40 years with Graves' hyperthyroidism. Both conserved end residues are part of each CDR3. Fields, in order: clone size, J gene, D gene, V gene, CDR3 protein, CDR3 DNA. The D gene is left open where the match is weak. Clone size is given for some rows only: seen once, a few or many times, or a class if the clone is expanded.

abundance: few; j_gene: TRBJ2-7; d_gene: TRBD2; v_gene: TRBV18; CDR3aa: CASSPPSGSGEQYF; CDR3nt: TGTGCCAGCTCACCCCCTAGCGGGAGCGGAGAGCAGTACTTC
abundance: few; j_gene: TRBJ2-2; d_gene: TRBD2; v_gene: TRBV7-2; CDR3aa: CASSLDGGRARTGELFF; CDR3nt: TGTGCCAGCAGCTTAGACGGCGGGAGGGCTCGAACCGGGGAGCTGTTTTTT
abundance: few; j_gene: TRBJ2-1; d_gene: .; v_gene: TRBV20-1; CDR3aa: CSASPTLAKNDSYNEQFF; CDR3nt: TGCAGTGCTAGTCCAACTCTAGCGAAGAATGACTCCTACAATGAGCAGTTCTTC
abundance: many; j_gene: TRBJ2-5; d_gene: TRBD2; v_gene: TRBV20-1; CDR3aa: CSTSGRAVWETQYF; CDR3nt: TGCAGTACTAGCGGGAGGGCCGTATGGGAGACCCAGTACTTC
abundance: many; j_gene: TRBJ1-5; d_gene: .; v_gene: TRBV12-3/TRBV12-4; CDR3aa: CASSLPPQPQHF; CDR3nt: TGTGCCAGCAGTTTGCCTCCTCAGCCCCAGCATTTT
abundance: .; j_gene: TRBJ2-1; d_gene: .; v_gene: TRBV11-2; CDR3aa: CASSSLQGGLDEQLF; CDR3nt: TGTGCCAGCAGCTCTCTCCAGGGAGGACTTGATGAGCAGCTCTTC
abundance: few; j_gene: TRBJ2-4; d_gene: TRBD1; v_gene: TRBV18; CDR3aa: CASSPTGDNIQYF; CDR3nt: TGTGCCAGCTCACCGACAGGGGATAACATTCAGTACTTC
abundance: few; j_gene: TRBJ2-7; d_gene: TRBD1; v_gene: TRBV12-3/TRBV12-4; CDR3aa: CASGQGPCEQYF; CDR3nt: TGTGCCAGTGGACAGGGTCCCTGCGAGCAGTACTTC
abundance: many; j_gene: TRBJ2-7; d_gene: .; v_gene: TRBV12-3/TRBV12-4; CDR3aa: CASSLKSGPYEQYF; CDR3nt: TGTGCCAGCAGTTTGAAGAGCGGACCCTACGAGCAGTACTTC
abundance: few; j_gene: TRBJ2-7; d_gene: .; v_gene: TRBV12-3/TRBV12-4; CDR3aa: CASSPDGSYEQYF; CDR3nt: TGTGCCAGCAGTCCGGACGGCTCCTACGAGCAGTACTTC
abundance: many; j_gene: TRBJ1-2; d_gene: TRBD1; v_gene: TRBV20-1; CDR3aa: CSARVKQGGYGYTF; CDR3nt: TGCAGTGCTAGAGTAAAACAGGGGGGCTATGGCTACACCTTC
abundance: many; j_gene: TRBJ2-4; d_gene: TRBD2; v_gene: TRBV20-1; CDR3aa: CSAPGGAIAKNIQYF; CDR3nt: TGCAGTGCCCCCGGGGGGGCGATAGCCAAAAACATTCAGTACTTC
abundance: .; j_gene: TRBJ2-7; d_gene: .; v_gene: TRBV20-1; CDR3aa: CSFRNRYEQYF; CDR3nt: TGCAGTTTCAGGAACCGCTACGAGCAGTACTTC
abundance: many; j_gene: TRBJ1-1; d_gene: .; v_gene: TRBV6-1; CDR3aa: CASSEATGGEGMNTEAFF; CDR3nt: TGTGCCAGCAGTGAAGCAACGGGGGGCGAGGGAATGAACACTGAAGCTTTCTTT
abundance: .; j_gene: TRBJ1-1; d_gene: .; v_gene: TRBV4-1; CDR3aa: CASSAPQGMNTEAFF; CDR3nt: TGCGCCAGCAGCGCCCCACAGGGAATGAACACTGAAGCTTTCTTT
abundance: .; j_gene: TRBJ2-5; d_gene: .; v_gene: TRBV11-2; CDR3aa: CASSAGTQYF; CDR3nt: TGTGCCAGCAGTGCGGGGACCCAGTACTTC
abundance: many; j_gene: TRBJ1-2; d_gene: .; v_gene: TRBV29-1; CDR3aa: CSVVGTTIGYNGYTF; CDR3nt: TGCAGCGTAGTTGGGACCACTATCGGGTATAACGGCTACACCTTC
abundance: many; j_gene: TRBJ2-2; d_gene: .; v_gene: TRBV7-6; CDR3aa: CASSLNGGELFF; CDR3nt: TGTGCCAGCAGCTTAAACGGCGGGGAGCTGTTTTTT
abundance: .; j_gene: TRBJ2-2; d_gene: .; v_gene: TRBV29-1; CDR3aa: CSAGGRNTGELFF; CDR3nt: TGCAGCGCAGGGGGGCGGAACACCGGGGAGCTGTTTTTT
abundance: once; j_gene: TRBJ1-1; d_gene: .; v_gene: TRBV20-1; CDR3aa: CSAGYGTEAFF; CDR3nt: TGCAGTGCTGGGTATGGCACTGAAGCTTTCTTT
abundance: .; j_gene: TRBJ1-6; d_gene: .; v_gene: TRBV2; CDR3aa: CAGSERRGAQSPLHF; CDR3nt: TGTGCCGGCAGTGAGCGAAGAGGGGCGCAGTCACCCCTCCACTTT
abundance: many; j_gene: TRBJ1-1; d_gene: .; v_gene: TRBV10-3; CDR3aa: CAIRGSVMNTEAFF; CDR3nt: TGTGCCATCAGGGGCAGCGTAATGAACACTGAAGCTTTCTTT
abundance: many; j_gene: TRBJ1-4; d_gene: TRBD1; v_gene: TRBV5-1; CDR3aa: CASSLGGQGEKLFF; CDR3nt: TGCGCCAGCAGCTTAGGCGGACAGGGTGAAAAACTGTTTTTT
abundance: many; j_gene: TRBJ1-1; d_gene: .; v_gene: TRBV7-9; CDR3aa: CASRSPGHTEAFF; CDR3nt: TGTGCCAGCAGATCCCCCGGGCACACTGAAGCTTTCTTT
abundance: .; j_gene: TRBJ2-2; d_gene: TRBD1; v_gene: TRBV5-1; CDR3aa: CASGTGVNTGELFF; CDR3nt: TGCGCCAGCGGGACAGGGGTAAACACCGGGGAGCTGTTTTTT
abundance: many; j_gene: TRBJ2-3; d_gene: .; v_gene: TRBV6-6; CDR3aa: CASSYAGSNTDTQYF; CDR3nt: TGTGCCAGCAGTTACGCGGGTTCCAACACAGATACGCAGTATTTT
abundance: many; j_gene: TRBJ1-2; d_gene: .; v_gene: TRBV9; CDR3aa: CASSARQNYGYTF; CDR3nt: TGTGCCAGCAGCGCACGACAGAACTATGGCTACACCTTC
abundance: once; j_gene: TRBJ2-7; d_gene: .; v_gene: TRBV28; CDR3aa: CASSLGDSSEQYF; CDR3nt: TGTGCCAGTAGTTTGGGAGATTCCTCCGAGCAGTACTTC
abundance: many; j_gene: TRBJ2-7; d_gene: TRBD1; v_gene: TRBV6-2/TRBV6-3; CDR3aa: CASSFTDRGEQYF; CDR3nt: TGTGCCAGCAGCTTTACCGACAGGGGCGAGCAGTACTTC
abundance: .; j_gene: TRBJ2-3; d_gene: .; v_gene: TRBV20-1; CDR3aa: CSAPRDTQYF; CDR3nt: TGCAGTGCCCCGAGGGATACGCAGTATTTT
abundance: many; j_gene: TRBJ2-2; d_gene: .; v_gene: TRBV20-1; CDR3aa: CSAKGTGELFF; CDR3nt: TGCAGTGCTAAAGGCACCGGGGAGCTGTTTTTT
abundance: once; j_gene: TRBJ2-1; d_gene: TRBD2; v_gene: TRBV28; CDR3aa: CASSILAGGNEQFF; CDR3nt: TGTGCCAGCAGTATCCTAGCGGGAGGAAATGAGCAGTTCTTC
abundance: .; j_gene: TRBJ2-3; d_gene: .; v_gene: TRBV20-1; CDR3aa: CRASLVADITDTQYF; CDR3nt: TGCCGTGCTAGTCTGGTAGCGGATATCACAGATACGCAGTATTTT
abundance: many; j_gene: TRBJ2-5; d_gene: .; v_gene: TRBV20-1; CDR3aa: CSASMIAPGDETQYF; CDR3nt: TGCAGTGCTAGTATGATCGCTCCAGGCGATGAGACCCAGTACTTC
abundance: many; j_gene: TRBJ1-1; d_gene: .; v_gene: TRBV6-6; CDR3aa: CASSYGQATTEAFF; CDR3nt: TGTGCCAGCAGTTACGGGCAGGCTACCACTGAAGCTTTCTTT